A single sample gave rise to the 9 T cell receptor beta chains below, sequenced in a study of cytomegalovirus exposure and HLA in healthy donors. A multiplex PCR was run with 60 Vbeta primers and 13 Jbeta primers. The repertoire was sequenced with immunoSEQ multiplex PCR; TCRdb's copy has only in-frame clones and lacks some. There are about 120,000 clones in the sample; around 86% occur only once, and less than 2.5% lies in the top ten. Sequenced material: PBMCs. Receptor source: a middle-aged woman in good health and CMV-seronegative.

The count of this clone is one. The chain has TRBV30 and TRBJ1-1; D ambiguous. The germline V gene has CDR1 GTSNPN and CDR2 SVGIG (reference sequence). The V end was cut by 3 bases, the J end by 1 base, with 21 bases between. The CDR3 has 17 residues. The CDR3 DNA sequence: TGTGCCTGGAGCTCAGGCGGGAATTGGAAAACGAACACTGAAGCTTTCTTT. Translated, it gives CAWSSGGNWKTNTEAFF. The full variable domain, rest sourced from reference TRBV30 and TRBJ1-1, is SQTIHQWPATLVQPVGSPLSLECTVEGTSNPNLYWYRQAAGRGLQLLFYSVGIGQISSEVPQNLSASRPQDRQFILSSKKLLLSDSGFYLCAWSSGGNWKTNTEAFFGQGTRLTVV.

The gene calls are TRBV7-8 and TRBJ1-2, with a possible D match to TRBD1 (5 bases). The CDR3 runs 12 residues. V gave up 5 bases and J gave up 3 bases, with 7 bases separating them. The germline V gene encodes CDR1 SGHVS and CDR2 FQNEAQ. CDR3 bases: TGTGCCAGCAGCCAGACAGACTATGGCTACACCTTC. Translating gives CASSQTDYGYTF.

The chain is built from TRBV27 and TRBJ2-2; 7 bases agree with TRBD2. The CDR3 covers 17 residues. In germline, CDR1 is MNHEY, CDR2 SMNVEV (reference sequence). The trim removed 2 bases at V and 0 bases at J, leaving 6 bases unmatched. The CDR3 sequence: CASSLSLADANTGELFF. The DNA for the CDR3 is TGTGCCAGCAGTTTAAGCCTAGCGGATGCGAACACCGGGGAGCTGTTTTTT.

The gene calls are TRBV7-9 and TRBJ2-1; 9 bases match TRBD2. CDR1 and CDR2 from the germline V gene are SEHNR and FQNEAQ (reference sequence). Trimming took 5 bases from V and 8 from J; bases not matched to a gene: 13. The CDR3 extends over 16 amino acids. DNA of the CDR3: TGTGCCAGCAGCAACGCGGGGGGGCCCCTGGAGGATGAGCAGTTCTTC. Translation: CASSNAGGPLEDEQFF.

The chain has TRBV4-3 and TRBJ2-7; 8 bases are shared with TRBD2. The length of the CDR3 is 16 residues. The V gene end was trimmed by 3 bases and the J gene end by 0 bases; junction bases not matched to a gene: 7. Germline CDR1 reads LGHNA; CDR2 reads YSLEER. CDR3 bases: TGCGCCAGCAGCCAGGCCGGGGGGGCCCGCTCCTACGAGCAGTACTTC. Encoded protein: CASSQAGGARSYEQYF.

The chain couples TRBV2 to TRBJ2-3, with TRBD2 matching 8 bases. The V segment lost 2 bases and the J segment 5 bases; nucleotides outside the gene matches: 6. Germline CDR1 and CDR2: SNHLY and FYNNEI. The CDR3 sequence is 15 residues long. The CDR3 is CASSEMAGGVDTQYF. CDR3 nucleotide sequence: TGTGCCAGCAGTGAAATGGCGGGGGGCGTAGATACGCAGTATTTT.

This clone has a handful of counts. The chain joins TRBV9 to TRBJ1-4; 8 positions match TRBD1. Trimming removed 4 bases from V and 8 bases from J; junction bases left unmatched: 7. The CDR3 extends over 14 amino acids. CDR1 and CDR2 (germline): SGDLS, YYNGEE. The CDR3 spells CASSFSGGKEKLFF. The CDR3 DNA follows: TGTGCCAGCAGCTTTTCAGGGGGCAAGGAAAAACTGTTTTTT.

V usage is TRBV27 and J usage is TRBJ2-7; 14 nucleotides align to TRBD2. Germline CDR1 and CDR2: MNHEY and SMNVEV (reference sequence). Trimming at V came to 6 bases and at J to 3 bases, leaving 1 base not matched to a gene. The CDR3 has 14 amino acids. The CDR3 DNA sequence: TGTGCCAGCAGAGGGACTAGCGGGAGCTACGAGCAGTACTTC. Amino acid sequence: CASRGTSGSYEQYF.

V and J are TRBV5-1 and TRBJ2-1; 12 nucleotides line up with TRBD1. This CDR3 is built from 16 residues. Germline V gene sequence: CDR1 SGHRS, CDR2 YFSETQ. V shed 4 bases, J shed 7 bases, and the junction held 9 bases outside the gene matches. CDR3 sequence: CASSVGGTGGKNEQFF. CDR3 nucleotides: TGCGCCAGCAGCGTTGGCGGGACAGGGGGCAAGAATGAGCAGTTCTTC.